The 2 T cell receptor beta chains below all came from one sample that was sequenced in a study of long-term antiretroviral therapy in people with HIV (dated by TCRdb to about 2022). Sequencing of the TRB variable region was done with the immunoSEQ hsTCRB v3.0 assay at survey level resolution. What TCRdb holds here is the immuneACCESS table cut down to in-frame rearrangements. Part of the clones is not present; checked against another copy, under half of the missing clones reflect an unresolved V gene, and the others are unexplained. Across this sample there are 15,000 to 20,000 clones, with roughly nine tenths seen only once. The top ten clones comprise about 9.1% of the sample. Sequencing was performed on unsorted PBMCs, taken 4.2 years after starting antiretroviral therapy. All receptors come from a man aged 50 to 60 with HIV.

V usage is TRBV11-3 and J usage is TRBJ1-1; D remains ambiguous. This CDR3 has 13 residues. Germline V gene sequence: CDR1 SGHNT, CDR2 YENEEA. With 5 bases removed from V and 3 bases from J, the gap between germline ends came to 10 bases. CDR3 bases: TGTGCCAGCAGCGATAAATGGCACACTGAAGCTTTCTTT. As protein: CASSDKWHTEAFF.

As DNA, the CDR3 is TGTGCCAGCAGTTCTACGCGCACTGAAGCTTTCTTT. As protein: CASSSTRTEAFF. The rearrangement links TRBV6-5 to TRBJ1-1, with unresolved D. The germline V gene has CDR1 MNHEY and CDR2 SVGAGI. The CDR3 sequence is 12 residues long. V lost 4 bases and J 4 bases, leaving 7 bases between the germline ends.